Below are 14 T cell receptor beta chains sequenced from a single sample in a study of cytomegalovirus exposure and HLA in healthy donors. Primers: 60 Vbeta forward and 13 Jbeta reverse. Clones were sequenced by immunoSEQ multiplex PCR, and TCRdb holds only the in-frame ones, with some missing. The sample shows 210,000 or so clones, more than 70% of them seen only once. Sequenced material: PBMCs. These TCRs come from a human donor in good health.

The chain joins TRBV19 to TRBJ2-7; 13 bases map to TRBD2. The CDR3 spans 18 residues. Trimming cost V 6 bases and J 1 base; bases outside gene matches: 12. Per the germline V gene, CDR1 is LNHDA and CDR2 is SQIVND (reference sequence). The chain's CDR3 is CASSRGTRTSGRSYEQYF. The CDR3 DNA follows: TGTGCCAGTAGCAGGGGGACGAGGACTAGCGGGAGATCCTACGAGCAGTACTTC.

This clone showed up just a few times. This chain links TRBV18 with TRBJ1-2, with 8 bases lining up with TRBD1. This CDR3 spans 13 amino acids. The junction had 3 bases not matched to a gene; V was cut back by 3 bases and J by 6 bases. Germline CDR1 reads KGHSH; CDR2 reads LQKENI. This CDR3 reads CASSPGQGHGYTF. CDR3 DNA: TGTGCCAGCTCACCTGGACAGGGTCATGGCTACACCTTC.

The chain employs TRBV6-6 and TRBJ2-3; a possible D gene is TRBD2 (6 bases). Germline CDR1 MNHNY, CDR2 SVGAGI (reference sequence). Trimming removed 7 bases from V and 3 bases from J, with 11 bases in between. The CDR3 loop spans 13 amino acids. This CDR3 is CASTRLATDTQYF. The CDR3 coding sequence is TGTGCCAGCACCCGCCTAGCGACAGATACGCAGTATTTT.

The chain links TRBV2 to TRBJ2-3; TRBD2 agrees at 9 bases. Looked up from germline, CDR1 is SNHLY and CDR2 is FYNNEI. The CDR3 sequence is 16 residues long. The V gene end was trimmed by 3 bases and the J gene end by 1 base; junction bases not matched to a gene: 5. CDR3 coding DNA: TGTGCCAGCAGTGATGGGCGGACTAGCGGCACAGATACGCAGTATTTT. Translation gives CASSDGRTSGTDTQYF. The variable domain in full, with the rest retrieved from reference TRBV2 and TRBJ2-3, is EPEVTQTPSHQVTQMGQEVILRCVPISNHLYFYWYRQILGQKVEFLVSFYNNEISEKSEIFDDQFSVERPDGSNFTLKIRSTKLEDSAMYFCASSDGRTSGTDTQYFGPGTRLTVL.

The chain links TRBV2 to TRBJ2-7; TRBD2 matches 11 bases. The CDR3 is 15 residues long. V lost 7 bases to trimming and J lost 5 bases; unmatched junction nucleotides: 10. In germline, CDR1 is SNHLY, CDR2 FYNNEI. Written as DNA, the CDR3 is TGTGCCAGCATCCGAACTAGCGGGAGTGTCGACGAGCAGTACTTC. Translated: CASIRTSGSVDEQYF.

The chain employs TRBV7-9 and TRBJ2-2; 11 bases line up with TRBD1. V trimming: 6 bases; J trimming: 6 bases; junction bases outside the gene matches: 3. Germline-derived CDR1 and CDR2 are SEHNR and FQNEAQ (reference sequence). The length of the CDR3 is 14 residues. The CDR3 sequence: CASSPGQGAGELFF. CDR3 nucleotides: TGTGCCAGCAGTCCGGGACAGGGGGCCGGGGAGCTGTTTTTT. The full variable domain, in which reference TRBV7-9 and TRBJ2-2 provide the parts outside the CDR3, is DTGVSQNPRHKITKRGQNVTFRCDPISEHNRLYWYRQTLGQGPEFLTYFQNEAQLEKSRLLSDRFSAERPKGSFSTLEIQRTEQGDSAMYLCASSPGQGAGELFFGEGSRLTVL.

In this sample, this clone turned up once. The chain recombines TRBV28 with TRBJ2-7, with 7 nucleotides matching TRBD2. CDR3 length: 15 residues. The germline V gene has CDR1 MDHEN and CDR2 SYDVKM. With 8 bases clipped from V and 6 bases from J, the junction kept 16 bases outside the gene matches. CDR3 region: CASSLKGRARVEQYF. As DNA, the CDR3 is TGTGCCAGCTCCTTAAAGGGGAGGGCAAGGGTCGAGCAGTACTTC. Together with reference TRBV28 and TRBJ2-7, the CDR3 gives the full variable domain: DVKVTQSSRYLVKRTGEKVFLECVQDMDHENMFWYRQDPGLGLRLIYFSYDVKMKEKGDIPEGYSVSREKKERFSLILESASTNQTSMYLCASSLKGRARVEQYFGPGTRLTVT.

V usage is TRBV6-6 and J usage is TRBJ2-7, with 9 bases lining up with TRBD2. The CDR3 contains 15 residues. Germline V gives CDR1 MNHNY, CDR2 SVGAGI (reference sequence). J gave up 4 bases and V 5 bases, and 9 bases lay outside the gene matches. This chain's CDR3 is CASSTRGSGRYEQYF. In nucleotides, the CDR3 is TGTGCCAGCAGTACCCGGGGTAGCGGGAGATACGAGCAGTACTTC.

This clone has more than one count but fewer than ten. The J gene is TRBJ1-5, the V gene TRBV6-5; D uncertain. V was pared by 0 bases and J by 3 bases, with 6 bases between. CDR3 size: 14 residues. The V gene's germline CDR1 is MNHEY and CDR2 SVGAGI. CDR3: CASSYSPDNQPQHF. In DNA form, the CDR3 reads TGTGCCAGCAGTTACTCGCCAGACAATCAGCCCCAGCATTTT.

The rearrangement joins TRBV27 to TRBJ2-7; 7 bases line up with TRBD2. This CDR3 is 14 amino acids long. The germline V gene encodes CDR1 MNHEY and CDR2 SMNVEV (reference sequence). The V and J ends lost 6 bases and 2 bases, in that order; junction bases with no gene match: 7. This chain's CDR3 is CASRRLAMPYEQYF. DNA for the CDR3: TGTGCCAGCAGGCGACTAGCCATGCCCTACGAGCAGTACTTC.

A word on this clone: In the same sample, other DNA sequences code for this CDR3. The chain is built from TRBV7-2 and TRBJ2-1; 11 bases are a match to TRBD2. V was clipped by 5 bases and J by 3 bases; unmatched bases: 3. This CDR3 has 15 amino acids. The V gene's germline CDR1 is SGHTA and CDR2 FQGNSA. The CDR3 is CASSLGTSGYNEQFF. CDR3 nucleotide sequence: TGTGCCAGCAGCCTCGGGACTAGCGGCTACAATGAGCAGTTCTTC. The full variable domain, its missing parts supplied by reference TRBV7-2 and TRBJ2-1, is GAGVSQSPSNKVTEKGKDVELRCDPISGHTALYWYRQSLGQGLEFLIYFQGNSAPDKSGLPSDRFSAERTGGSVSTLTIQRTQQEDSAVYLCASSLGTSGYNEQFFGPGTRLTVL.

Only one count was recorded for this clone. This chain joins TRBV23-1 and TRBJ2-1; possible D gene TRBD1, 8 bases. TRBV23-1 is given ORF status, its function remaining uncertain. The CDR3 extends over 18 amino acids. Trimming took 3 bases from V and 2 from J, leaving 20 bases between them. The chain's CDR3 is CASSHSQGGGGPYNEQFF. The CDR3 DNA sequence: TGCGCCAGCAGTCACTCACAGGGGGGGGGAGGGCCCTACAATGAGCAGTTCTTC.

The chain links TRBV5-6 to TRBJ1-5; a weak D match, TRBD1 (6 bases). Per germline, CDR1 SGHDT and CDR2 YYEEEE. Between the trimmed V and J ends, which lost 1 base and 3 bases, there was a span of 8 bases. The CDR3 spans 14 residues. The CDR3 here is CASSLRQANQPQHF. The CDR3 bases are TGTGCCAGCAGCTTGAGACAGGCCAATCAGCCCCAGCATTTT.

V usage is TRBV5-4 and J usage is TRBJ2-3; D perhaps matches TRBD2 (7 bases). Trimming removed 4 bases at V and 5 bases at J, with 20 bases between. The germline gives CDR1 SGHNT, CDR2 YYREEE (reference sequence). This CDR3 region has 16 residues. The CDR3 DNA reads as TGTGCCAGCAGCCGAGGGGGGGCAGGGGCCGAAGATACGCAGTATTTT. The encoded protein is CASSRGGAGAEDTQYF.